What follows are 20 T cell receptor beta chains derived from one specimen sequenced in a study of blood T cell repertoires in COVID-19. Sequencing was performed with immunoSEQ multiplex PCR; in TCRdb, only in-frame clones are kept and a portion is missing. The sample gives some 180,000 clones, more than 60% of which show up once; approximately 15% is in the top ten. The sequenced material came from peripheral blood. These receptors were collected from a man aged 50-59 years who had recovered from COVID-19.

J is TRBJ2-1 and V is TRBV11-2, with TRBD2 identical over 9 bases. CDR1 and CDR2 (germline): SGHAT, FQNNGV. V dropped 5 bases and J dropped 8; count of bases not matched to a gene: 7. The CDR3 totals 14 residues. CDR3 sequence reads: CASSTSGRSYEQFF. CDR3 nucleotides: TGTGCCAGCAGCACCAGCGGGAGGTCCTATGAGCAGTTCTTC. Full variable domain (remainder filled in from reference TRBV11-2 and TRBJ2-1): EAGVAQSPRYKIIEKRQSVAFWCNPISGHATLYWYQQILGQGPKLLIQFQNNGVVDDSQLPKDRFSAERLKGVDSTLKIQPAKLEDSAVYLCASSTSGRSYEQFFGPGTRLTVL.

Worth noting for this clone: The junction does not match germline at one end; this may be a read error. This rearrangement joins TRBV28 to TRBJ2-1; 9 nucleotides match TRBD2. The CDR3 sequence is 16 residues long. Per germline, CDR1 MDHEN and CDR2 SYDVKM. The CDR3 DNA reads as TGTGCCAGCAGTTTATGGCTAGCGGGATCCTTCAATGAGCAGTTCTTC. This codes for CASSLWLAGSFNEQFF.

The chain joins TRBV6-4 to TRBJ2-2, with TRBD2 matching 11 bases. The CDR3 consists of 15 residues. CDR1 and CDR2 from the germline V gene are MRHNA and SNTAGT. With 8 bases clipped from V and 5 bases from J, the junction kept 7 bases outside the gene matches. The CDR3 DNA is TGTGCCAGCGCACCTCTAGCGGGAGGAACCGGGGAGCTGTTTTTT. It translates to CASAPLAGGTGELFF.

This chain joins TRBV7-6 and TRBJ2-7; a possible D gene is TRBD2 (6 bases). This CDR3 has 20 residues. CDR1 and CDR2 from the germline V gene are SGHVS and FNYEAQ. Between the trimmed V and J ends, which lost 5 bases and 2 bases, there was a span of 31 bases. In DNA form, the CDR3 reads TGTGCCAGCAGCCCTTGGACACCCTTTCATCGGACTACTCCGACCTACGAGCAGTACTTC. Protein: CASSPWTPFHRTTPTYEQYF.

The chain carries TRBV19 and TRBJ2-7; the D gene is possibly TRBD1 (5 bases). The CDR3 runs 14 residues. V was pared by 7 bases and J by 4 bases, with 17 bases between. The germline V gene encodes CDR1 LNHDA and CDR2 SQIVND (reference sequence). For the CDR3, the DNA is TGTGCCAGTACCTCCGGACACCTCCAGTACGAGCAGTACTTC. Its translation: CASTSGHLQYEQYF. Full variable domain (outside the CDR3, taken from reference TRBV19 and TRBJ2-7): DGGITQSPKYLFRKEGQNVTLSCEQNLNHDAMYWYRQDPGQGLRLIYYSQIVNDFQKGDIAEGYSVSREKKESFPLTVTSAQKNPTAFYLCASTSGHLQYEQYFGPGTRLTVT.

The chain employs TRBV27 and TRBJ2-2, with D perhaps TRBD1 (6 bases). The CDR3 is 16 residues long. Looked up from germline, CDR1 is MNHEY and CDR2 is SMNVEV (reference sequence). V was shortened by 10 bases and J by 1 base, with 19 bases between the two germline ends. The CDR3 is CATKLNQGQNTGELFF. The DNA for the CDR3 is TGTGCCACCAAACTAAATCAGGGACAGAACACCGGGGAGCTGTTTTTT.

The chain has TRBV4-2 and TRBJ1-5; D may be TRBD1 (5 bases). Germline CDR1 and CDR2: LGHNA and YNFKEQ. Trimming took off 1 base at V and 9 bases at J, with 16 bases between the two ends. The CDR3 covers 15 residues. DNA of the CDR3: TGTGCCAGCAGCCAAGTGGGAGGGGATGATTCGCCCCAGCATTTT. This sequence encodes CASSQVGGDDSPQHF.

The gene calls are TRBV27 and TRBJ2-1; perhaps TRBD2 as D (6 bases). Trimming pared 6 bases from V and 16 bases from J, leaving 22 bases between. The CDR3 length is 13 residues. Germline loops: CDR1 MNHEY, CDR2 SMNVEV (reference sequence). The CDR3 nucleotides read TGTGCCAGCAGCCCTCGCGCGGGGTCACTAGGATTCTTC. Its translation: CASSPRAGSLGFF.

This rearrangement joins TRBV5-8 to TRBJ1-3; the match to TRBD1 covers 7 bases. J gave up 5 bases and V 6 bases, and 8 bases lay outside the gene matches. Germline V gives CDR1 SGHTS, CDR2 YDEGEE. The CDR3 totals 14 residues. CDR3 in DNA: TGTGCCAGCACGGACAGGCCCCACCGAAACACCATATATTTT. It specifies CASTDRPHRNTIYF.

The DNA of the CDR3 is TGTGCCAGCAGCCCAATGACTAGGGCTAATTACAATGAGCAGTTCTTC. Its translation: CASSPMTRANYNEQFF. The genes are TRBV4-2 and TRBJ2-1; a possible D gene is TRBD2 (6 bases). CDR3 length: 16 residues. The V gene lost 4 bases and the J gene lost 4 bases, with 17 bases spanning the gap. CDR1 is LGHNA, CDR2 YNFKEQ, per germline.

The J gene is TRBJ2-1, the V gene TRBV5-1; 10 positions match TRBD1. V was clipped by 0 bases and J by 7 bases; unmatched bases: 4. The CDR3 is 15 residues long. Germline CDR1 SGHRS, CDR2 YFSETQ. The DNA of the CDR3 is TGCGCCAGCAGCTTGGGACAGGGGGCTATAAATGAGCAGTTCTTC. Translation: CASSLGQGAINEQFF. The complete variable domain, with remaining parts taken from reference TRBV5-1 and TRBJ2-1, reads KAGVTQTPRYLIKTRGQQVTLSCSPISGHRSVSWYQQTPGQGLQFLFEYFSETQRNKGNFPGRFSGRQFSNSRSEMNVSTLELGDSALYLCASSLGQGAINEQFFGPGTRLTVL.

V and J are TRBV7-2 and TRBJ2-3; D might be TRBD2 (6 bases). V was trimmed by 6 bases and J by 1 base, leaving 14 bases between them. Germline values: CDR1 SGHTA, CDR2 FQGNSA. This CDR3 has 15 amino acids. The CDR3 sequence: CASRLGGAGTDTQYF. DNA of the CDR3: TGTGCCAGCAGGCTTGGAGGGGCAGGCACAGATACGCAGTATTTT.

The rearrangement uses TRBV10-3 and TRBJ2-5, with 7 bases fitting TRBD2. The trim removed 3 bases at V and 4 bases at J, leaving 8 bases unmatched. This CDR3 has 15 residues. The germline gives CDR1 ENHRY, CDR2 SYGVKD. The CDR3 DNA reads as TGTGCCATCAGTGACACTCGCCCGGGAGGAGAGACCCAGTACTTC. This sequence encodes CAISDTRPGGETQYF.

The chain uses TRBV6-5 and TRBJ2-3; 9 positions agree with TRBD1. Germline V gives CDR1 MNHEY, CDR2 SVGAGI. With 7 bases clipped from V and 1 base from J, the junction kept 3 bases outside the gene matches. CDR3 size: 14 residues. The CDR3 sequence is CASTRDRGTDTQYF. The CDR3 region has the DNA TGTGCCAGCACTAGGGACAGGGGCACAGATACGCAGTATTTT.

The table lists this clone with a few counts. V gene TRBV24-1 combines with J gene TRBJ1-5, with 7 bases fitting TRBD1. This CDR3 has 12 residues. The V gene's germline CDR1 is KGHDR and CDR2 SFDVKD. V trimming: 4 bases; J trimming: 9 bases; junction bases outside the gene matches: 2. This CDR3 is CATSEPGGPQHF. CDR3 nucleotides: TGTGCCACCAGTGAACCAGGGGGGCCCCAGCATTTT.

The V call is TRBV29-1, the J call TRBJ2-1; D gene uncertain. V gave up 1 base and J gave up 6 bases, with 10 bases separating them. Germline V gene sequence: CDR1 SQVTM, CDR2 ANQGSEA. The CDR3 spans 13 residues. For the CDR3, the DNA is TGCAGCGTTGAAGGTGTTTACGGCAATGAGCAGTTCTTC. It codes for CSVEGVYGNEQFF.

CDR3 region: CASSRGVSQRLGGEKLFF. The CDR3 bases are TGTGCCAGCAGCCGGGGTGTCTCACAGCGTTTGGGGGGTGAAAAACTGTTTTTT. The chain employs TRBV7-2 and TRBJ1-4; possible D gene TRBD1, 5 bases. The CDR3 sequence is 18 residues long. Germline CDR1 SGHTA, CDR2 FQGNSA. Trimming removed 5 bases at V and 7 bases at J, with 26 bases between.

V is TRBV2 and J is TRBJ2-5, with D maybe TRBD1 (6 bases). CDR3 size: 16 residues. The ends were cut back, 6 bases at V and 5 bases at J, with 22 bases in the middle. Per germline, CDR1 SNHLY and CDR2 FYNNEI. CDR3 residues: CASRGFGLPGEETQYF. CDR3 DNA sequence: TGTGCCAGCAGGGGGTTTGGACTCCCAGGGGAGGAGACCCAGTACTTC.

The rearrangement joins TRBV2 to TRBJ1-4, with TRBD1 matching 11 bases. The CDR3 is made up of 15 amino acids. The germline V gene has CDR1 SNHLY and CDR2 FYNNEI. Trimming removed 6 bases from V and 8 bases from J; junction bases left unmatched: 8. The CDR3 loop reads CASRRDRGGLEKLFF. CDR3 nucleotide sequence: TGTGCCAGCAGAAGGGACAGGGGGGGTTTAGAAAAACTGTTTTTT.

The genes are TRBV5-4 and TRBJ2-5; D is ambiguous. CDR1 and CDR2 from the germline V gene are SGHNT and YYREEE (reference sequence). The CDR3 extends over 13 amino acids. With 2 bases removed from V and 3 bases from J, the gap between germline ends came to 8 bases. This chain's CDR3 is CASSFRDKETQYF. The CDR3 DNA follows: TGTGCCAGCAGCTTTCGAGACAAAGAGACCCAGTACTTC.